This T cell receptor (beta chain) derives from a study of T cells in Graves' hyperthyroidism and ophthalmopathy. The CDR3 sequence is 15 residues long. V dropped 8 bases and J dropped 6; count of bases not matched to a gene: 13. The source material, RNA transcripts, was used to amplify TCR beta CDR3 regions. The TCR CDR3 was amplified in a first-round RT-PCR using the HTBI primer set. TCRdb re-called the multiplex PCR reads through MiXCR, storing one row per CDR3 protein. The repertoire holds over 650,000 distinct CDR3 sequences, with about 45% as singletons. This sequence joins TRBV7-1 and TRBJ1-1; 9 nucleotides agree with TRBD1. TRBV7-1 belongs to the ORF category, with a function that is uncertain. The sequence was collected from an adult man with Graves' disease, either hyperthyroidism or ophthalmopathy (not recorded which). Source material: peripheral blood or thyroid tissue (not recorded which). The CDR3 reads CASSPPGQGRAEAFF. The CDR3, as DNA: TGTGCCAGCTCACCACCCGGACAGGGGAGAGCTGAAGCTTTCTTT.